The rows below give T cell receptor beta chains drawn from one sample of a study of spatial heterogeneity in lung cancer. TCRdb analysed the 5' RACE reads with MiXCR anew, one entry per CDR3 protein. The table records about 5,700 distinct CDR3 sequences, 9.5% to 15% of them present only once. Sequenced material: normal lung tissue next to the tumor, taken at surgery. The receptors come from a male donor with early-stage non-small cell lung cancer. The CDR3 runs from the conserved cysteine through the conserved F or W. The D gene is left open where the match is weak. Expanded clones are given a class, and other clones once, few, many or no size at all.

>medium-sized|.|TRBV27|TRBJ2-7
TGTGCCAGCAGTTTATCCATAGGGAGGACCTACGAGCAGTACTTC
CASSLSIGRTYEQYF
>medium-sized|TRBD2|TRBV6-1|TRBJ2-3
TGTGCCAGCAGTGAACCCGAGCCTAGCGGGAGCCTCACAGATACGCAGTATTTT
CASSEPEPSGSLTDTQYF
>.|.|TRBV5-3|TRBJ2-5
TGTGCCAGAAGCTCGGCCAGGGCAGGGTCGGAAGAGACCCAGTACTTC
CARSSARAGSEETQYF
>medium-sized|.|TRBV27|TRBJ1-6
TGTGCCAGCAGTTCGGGATCGGCGGGTTCACCCCTCCACTTT
CASSSGSAGSPLHF
>many|.|TRBV6-5|TRBJ2-5
TGTGCCAGCAGTTACTCGTTTACCTCTACTCAAGAGACCCAGTACTTC
CASSYSFTSTQETQYF
>few|TRBD1|TRBV4-2|TRBJ1-3
TGTGCCAGCAGCCAAGATGACGTTTTGGGACAGCTTCCTGAAGGAAACACCATATATTTT
CASSQDDVLGQLPEGNTIYF
>.|TRBD1|TRBV5-1|TRBJ2-1
TGCGCCAGCAGCTTGGTTTCGACAGGGCCGTACAATGAGCAGTTCTTC
CASSLVSTGPYNEQFF
>medium-sized|.|TRBV15|TRBJ1-1
TGTGCCACCAGCCCCCCCGGGGGGGGCACTGAAGCTTTCTTT
CATSPPGGGTEAFF
>.|TRBD1|TRBV10-3|TRBJ1-2
TGTGCCATCAGTGTCGGGGCAGGGGGTGGCTACACCTTC
CAISVGAGGGYTF
>many|.|TRBV20-1|TRBJ2-6
TGCAGTGCTAGCCGGGACGCCCAGTTTTCTGGGGCCAACGTCCTGACTTTC
CSASRDAQFSGANVLTF
>.|.|TRBV4-1|TRBJ2-7
TGCGCCAGCAGCCCGGACTCAAGGGGGACCTACGAGCAGTACTTC
CASSPDSRGTYEQYF
>many|.|TRBV11-3|TRBJ1-1
TGTGCCAGCAGCTTAGATTGGGGAGGTGAAGCTTTCTTT
CASSLDWGGEAFF
>many|.|TRBV29-1|TRBJ2-5
TGCAGCGTCCGCGCGGGATTACAAGAGACCCAGTACTTC
CSVRAGLQETQYF
>medium-sized|TRBD2|TRBV27|TRBJ2-2
TGTGCCAGCAGTTCAGCCACTAGCGGGAGTCCTACAACCGGGGAGCTGTTTTTT
CASSSATSGSPTTGELFF
>many|.|TRBV11-2|TRBJ2-5
TGTGCCAGCAAGCCCGGCAGCGAACAAGAGACCCAGTACTTC
CASKPGSEQETQYF
>medium-sized|.|TRBV6-5|TRBJ1-2
TGTGCCAGCGCGGGGACAATTGATGGCTACACCTTC
CASAGTIDGYTF
>large|.|TRBV29-1|TRBJ2-3
TGCAGCGTCTCGGATCCACATACCAACACAGATACGCAGTATTTT
CSVSDPHTNTDTQYF
>medium-sized|TRBD1|TRBV7-2|TRBJ1-6
TGTGCCAGCAGTACGGGACAGGGGTTGTCACCCCTCCACTTT
CASSTGQGLSPLHF
>many|.|TRBV28|TRBJ1-3
TGTGCCAGCAGGATTTCAATCTCTGGAAACACCATATATTTT
CASRISISGNTIYF
>many|.|TRBV28|TRBJ2-7
TGTGCCAGCAGTTCCATCATTACCCGGGGGAGGACGAGCTCCTACGAGCAGTACTTC
CASSSIITRGRTSSYEQYF
>.|.|TRBV7-8|TRBJ1-5
TGTGCCAGCAGCGTGCCCAATCAGCCCCAGCATTTT
CASSVPNQPQHF
>medium-sized|.|TRBV27|TRBJ1-6
TGTGCCAGCAGGGGTGGAGCTACGAGCAGCTATTCACCCCTCCACTTT
CASRGGATSSYSPLHF
>medium-sized|.|TRBV4-2|TRBJ2-1
TGTGCCAGCAGCCAAGATCGGGGGACGGTCTACAATGAGCAGTTCTTC
CASSQDRGTVYNEQFF
>medium-sized|TRBD2|TRBV7-9|TRBJ2-5
TGTGCCAGCAGCTTAGGGGCTAGCGGAGTTCAAGAGACCCAGTACTTC
CASSLGASGVQETQYF
>many|.|TRBV11-1|TRBJ2-3
TGTGCCAGCAGCTTAGGAACTGGCACAGATACGCAGTATTTT
CASSLGTGTDTQYF
>medium-sized|.|TRBV6-5|TRBJ2-5
TGTGCCAGCAGTACCCAAGAGACCCAGTACTTC
CASSTQETQYF
>medium-sized|.|TRBV9|TRBJ2-7
TGTGCCAGCAGCGGGGACGGTTACGAGCAGTACTTC
CASSGDGYEQYF
>many|TRBD2|TRBV7-2|TRBJ2-3
TGTGCCAGCAGCGCCGGGACTAGCGGCACAGATACGCAGTATTTT
CASSAGTSGTDTQYF
>many|TRBD2|TRBV30|TRBJ2-1
TGTGCCTGGAGTCCGGGACTAGCGGGGCGTAATGAGCAGTTCTTC
CAWSPGLAGRNEQFF
>medium-sized|.|TRBV10-3|TRBJ2-1
TGTGCCATCAGTGAGTCGGCGCAGATCCCCTACAATGAGCAGTTCTTC
CAISESAQIPYNEQFF
>few|.|TRBV9|TRBJ2-5
TGTGCCAGCAGCGTAGAAGGCGATCAAGAGACCCAGTACTTC
CASSVEGDQETQYF
>medium-sized|TRBD2|TRBV12-3/TRBV12-4|TRBJ2-1
TGTGCCAGCAGTTCCGCGGGAGCGGCCAATGAGCAGTTCTTC
CASSSAGAANEQFF
>medium-sized|.|TRBV5-1|TRBJ1-4
TGCGCCAGCAGCTTTGGAGGGGCTAATGAAAAACTGTTTTTT
CASSFGGANEKLFF
>many|TRBD1|TRBV12-3/TRBV12-4|TRBJ1-1
TGTGCCAGCAGTCCACGACAGGGGGCTGAAGCTTTCTTT
CASSPRQGAEAFF
>.|.|TRBV25-1|TRBJ1-5
TGTGCCAGCAGTGAACAGCCGGACACGGCCCAGCATTTT
CASSEQPDTAQHF
>medium-sized|TRBD1|TRBV12-5|TRBJ1-5
TGTGCTAGTGGTTCCGACAGGGGCCGTCAGCCCCAGCATTTT
CASGSDRGRQPQHF
>medium-sized|TRBD1|TRBV5-1|TRBJ2-7
TGCGCCAGCAGCCCTGGCAGGCAGGGGGCCAGTGAGCAGTACTTC
CASSPGRQGASEQYF
>many|.|TRBV27|TRBJ2-1
TGTGCCAGCAGTATCGTCCCGCCGCAGGAGCTAACCTACAATGAGCAGTTCTTC
CASSIVPPQELTYNEQFF
>large|.|TRBV7-9|TRBJ2-1
TGTGCCAGCAGCTTAGCAGGGGCTTACAATGAGCAGTTCTTC
CASSLAGAYNEQFF
>many|TRBD1|TRBV9|TRBJ1-5
TGTGCCAGCAGCCGGGGGACAGAAAGCAATCAGCCCCAGCATTTT
CASSRGTESNQPQHF
>many|TRBD1|TRBV5-1|TRBJ2-1
TGCGCCAGCAGCTTGTTAAACAGGGGGTCCTACAATGAGCAGTTCTTC
CASSLLNRGSYNEQFF